This T cell receptor (beta chain) was captured in a study of blood T cell repertoires in COVID-19 (dated by TCRdb to 2019 to 2021). At the level of the whole study: Samples from collaborators originated in the United States, Italy and Spain and spanned both the acute and convalescent phases of COVID-19. The sample metadata nearly always contained a de-identified subject ID, COVID-19 status, age in years and sex. The samples were drawn from the first 160 participants of the ongoing ImmuneRACE study and from some 1,300 subjects provided by 6 global collaborators. The dataset comprised deeply sampled blood TCRbeta repertoires from subjects exposed to, actively infected with, or recovered from COVID-19. The material from the prospective study consisted of cDNA or gDNA derived from T cells, B-cell-depleted T cells, or PBMCs. The repertoires were made available in a free public database intended to serve as a resource for research on the immune response to SARS-CoV-2. Where HLA class I and class II types were available, the types were taken from metadata supplied by the sample provider, not from assay-based typing. Overall results and qualifications from the work: Clinical and demographic metadata were provided uncurated, with the amount varying by source and participant.

About this clone: Its recognized antigen is unknown. No much larger clonotype is one base removed from it; base qualities were not supplied.

The CDR3 numbers 12 residues from cysteine through phenylalanine. Of the read, only the CDR3 DNA is kept; its 36 bases are in frame from base 1. A distance of 9 bases separates the germline ends of V and J, which lose 2 bases and 7 bases respectively. CDR1 and CDR2 (MDHEN, SYDVKM) derive from the germline V gene. The immunoSEQ Assay, a bias-controlled multiplex PCR, was used to amplify TCRbeta CDR3 regions from genomic DNA. The source study handled its data this way. Nucleated cell counts per sample were estimated from amplification of reference gene primers within the assay. To quantify the absolute abundance of each unique TCRbeta CDR3 rearrangement, sequence reads were collapsed and filtered. For each sample, productive Simpson clonality was calculated as the square root of Simpson's diversity index across productive rearrangements. Here the immuneACCESS table is served through TCRdb, limited to in-frame sequences with V and J called. Missing clones are a known gap in these copies; in checked studies unresolved V genes cover under half, and the rest lacks a known reason. The V and J calls and clone size were taken over from that table, and D and trimming were inferred from the DNA. This sample gives around 250,000 clones in total; approximately 87% of them show up just once. Clones ranked in the top ten supply 5.5% to 8% of the sample.

Collaborating institutions collected whole blood in K2EDTA tubes following their own protocols. Collaborator samples were shipped for TCRbeta analysis as frozen whole blood, isolated PBMCs, or DNA extracted from either sample type. This TCR was sampled from a man aged 55 to 70 with acute or convalescent COVID-19. The sample taken for sequencing was peripheral blood. The chain couples TRBV28 to TRBJ2-7, with a weak D call of TRBD1 (5 bases match). The DNA is as follows: TGTGCCAGCAGTTTACAGGGATTGGAGCAGTACTTC. This is translated as CASSLQGLEQYF.